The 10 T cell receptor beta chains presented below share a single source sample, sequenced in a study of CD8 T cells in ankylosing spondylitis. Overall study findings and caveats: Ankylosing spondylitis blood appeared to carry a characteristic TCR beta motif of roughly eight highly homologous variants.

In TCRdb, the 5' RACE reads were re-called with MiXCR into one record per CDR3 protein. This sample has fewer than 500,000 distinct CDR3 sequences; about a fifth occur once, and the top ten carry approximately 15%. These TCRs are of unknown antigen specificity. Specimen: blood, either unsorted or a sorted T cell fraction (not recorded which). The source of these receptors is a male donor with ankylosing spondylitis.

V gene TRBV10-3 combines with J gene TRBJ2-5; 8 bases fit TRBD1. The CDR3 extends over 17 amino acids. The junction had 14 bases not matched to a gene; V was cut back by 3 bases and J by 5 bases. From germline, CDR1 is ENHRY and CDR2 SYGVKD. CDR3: CAISDFKSRDRPETQYF. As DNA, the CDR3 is TGTGCCATCAGTGATTTCAAGTCCCGGGACAGGCCCGAGACCCAGTACTTC.

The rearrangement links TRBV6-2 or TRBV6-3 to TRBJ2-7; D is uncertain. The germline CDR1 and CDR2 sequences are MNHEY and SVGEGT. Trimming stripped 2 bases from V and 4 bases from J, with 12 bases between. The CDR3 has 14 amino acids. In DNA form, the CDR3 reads TGTGCCAGCAGTTACAATCTGGGAAGGTACGAGCAGTACTTC. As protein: CASSYNLGRYEQYF.

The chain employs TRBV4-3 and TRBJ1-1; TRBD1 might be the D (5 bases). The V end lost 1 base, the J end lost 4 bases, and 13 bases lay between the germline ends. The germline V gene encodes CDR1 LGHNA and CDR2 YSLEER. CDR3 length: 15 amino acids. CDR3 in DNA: TGCGCCAGCAGCCAAGCAGGGTATCGTCTCACTGAAGCTTTCTTT. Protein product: CASSQAGYRLTEAFF.

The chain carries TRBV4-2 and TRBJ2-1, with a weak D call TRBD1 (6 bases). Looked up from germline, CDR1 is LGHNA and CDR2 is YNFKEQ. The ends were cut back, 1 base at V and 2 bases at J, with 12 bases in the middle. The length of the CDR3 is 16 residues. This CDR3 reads CASSQGLGAAYNEQFF. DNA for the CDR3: TGTGCCAGCAGCCAAGGTTTGGGGGCTGCCTACAATGAGCAGTTCTTC.

The DNA for the CDR3 is TGCGCCAGCAGCGTGGGGACAGGGTTCACCGGGGAGCTGTTTTTT. This codes for CASSVGTGFTGELFF. The rearrangement joins TRBV5-1 to TRBJ2-2; 9 bases map to TRBD1. Losses at the gene ends were 4 bases for V and 4 bases for J; bases not matched to a gene: 5. Looked up from germline, CDR1 is SGHRS and CDR2 is YFSETQ. The CDR3 loop spans 15 amino acids. Full variable domain (rest looked up from reference TRBV5-1 and TRBJ2-2): KAGVTQTPRYLIKTRGQQVTLSCSPISGHRSVSWYQQTPGQGLQFLFEYFSETQRNKGNFPGRFSGRQFSNSRSEMNVSTLELGDSALYLCASSVGTGFTGELFFGEGSRLTVL.

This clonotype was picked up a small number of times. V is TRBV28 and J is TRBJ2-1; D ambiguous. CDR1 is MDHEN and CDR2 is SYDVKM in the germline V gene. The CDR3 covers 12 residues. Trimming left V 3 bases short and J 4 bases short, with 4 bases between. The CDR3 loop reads CASSFQYNEQFF. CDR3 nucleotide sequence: TGTGCCAGCAGTTTCCAGTACAATGAGCAGTTCTTC.

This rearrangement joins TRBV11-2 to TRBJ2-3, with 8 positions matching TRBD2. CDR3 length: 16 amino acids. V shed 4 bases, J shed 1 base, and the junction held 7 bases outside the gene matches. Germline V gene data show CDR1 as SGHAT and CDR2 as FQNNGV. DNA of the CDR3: TGTGCCAGCAGCTCGCGAGCAGCGGGAGGCACAGATACGCAGTATTTT. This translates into CASSSRAAGGTDTQYF.

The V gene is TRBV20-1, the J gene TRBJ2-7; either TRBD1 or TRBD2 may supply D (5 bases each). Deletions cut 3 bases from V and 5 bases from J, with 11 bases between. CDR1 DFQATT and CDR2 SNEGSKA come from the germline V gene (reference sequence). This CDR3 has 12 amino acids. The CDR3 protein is CSARHQGHEQYF. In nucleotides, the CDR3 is TGCAGTGCTAGGCATCAGGGACACGAGCAGTACTTC.

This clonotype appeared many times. Here the CDR3 DNA reads TGTGCCAGCAGTCTAGCGTGGGGGGACACAGATACGCAGTATTTT. Protein sequence: CASSLAWGDTDTQYF. The rearrangement uses TRBV28 and TRBJ2-3; D may be TRBD2 (6 bases). The CDR3 loop spans 15 amino acids. Trimming took off 5 bases at V and 2 bases at J, with 14 bases between the two ends. CDR1 is MDHEN and CDR2 is SYDVKM in the germline V gene.

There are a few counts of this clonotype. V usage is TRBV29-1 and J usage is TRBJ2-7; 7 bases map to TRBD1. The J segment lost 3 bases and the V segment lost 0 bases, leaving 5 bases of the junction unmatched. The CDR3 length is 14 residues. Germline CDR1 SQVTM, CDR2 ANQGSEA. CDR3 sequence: CSVEETRTGYEQYF. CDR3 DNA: TGCAGCGTTGAAGAGACCCGGACAGGCTACGAGCAGTACTTC.